A selection of T cell receptor beta chains follows, all from one sample in a study of cytomegalovirus exposure and HLA in healthy donors. Repertoires were generated with immunoSEQ multiplex PCR, while TCRdb's copy carries only in-frame clones and drops some. The sample has over 150,000 clones; about four fifths are singletons. Sequences were obtained from PBMCs. Receptors were obtained from a boy aged 2 to 10 in good health and CMV-seronegative. The CDR3 runs from the conserved cysteine through the conserved F or W. The D gene is left open where the match is weak. The listing skips clone size in some rows; elsewhere it reads once, few, many or a size class.

J gene | clone size | V gene | D gene | CDR3 DNA | CDR3 protein
TRBJ2-7 | once | TRBV2 | TRBD2 | TGTGCCAGCACCCCCCTGGGACTAGCGGGGGGGCGGCATAACTACGAGCAGTACTTC | CASTPLGLAGGRHNYEQYF
TRBJ1-3 | NA | TRBV7-2 | NA | TGTGCCAGCAGCCAAAGGTCAGGGAGGAGTGGAAACACCATATATTTT | CASSQRSGRSGNTIYF
TRBJ2-5 | NA | TRBV6-1 | NA | TGTGCCAGCAGGGGAAGGGGGGAGACCCAGTACTTC | CASRGRGETQYF
TRBJ1-2 | NA | TRBV5-1 | TRBD1 | TGCGCCAGCAGCGCTGGGACAGGGGCTAACTATGGCTACACCTTC | CASSAGTGANYGYTF
TRBJ1-2 | NA | TRBV7-9 | NA | TGTGCCAGCAGCCACGACAGGAACTATGGCTACACCTTC | CASSHDRNYGYTF
TRBJ1-2 | NA | TRBV4-2 | NA | TGTGCCAGCAGTCTTTCGACAGAGGGCTACACCTTC | CASSLSTEGYTF
TRBJ1-2 | NA | TRBV2 | NA | TGTGCCAGCAAACAGACCTATGGCTACACCTTC | CASKQTYGYTF
TRBJ2-7 | NA | TRBV25-1 | NA | TGTGCCAGCAGTGAACATCGGGCAGGGAGGAACGAGCAGTACTTC | CASSEHRAGRNEQYF
TRBJ2-3 | NA | TRBV4-3 | TRBD1 | TGCGCCAGCAGCCAAGAATTGGGGACAGGGGGGGTTTTT | CASSQELGTGGVF
TRBJ2-3 | NA | TRBV13 | NA | TGTGCCAGCAGCCTCACAGGGAATACGCAGTATTTT | CASSLTGNTQYF
TRBJ1-4 | NA | TRBV5-4 | NA | TGTGCCAGCAGCTTGGTAGGGGGAAATGAAAAACTGTTTTTT | CASSLVGGNEKLFF
TRBJ1-3 | NA | TRBV5-6 | TRBD1 | TGTGCCAGCCGGACAGGGCCCTCTGGAAACACCATATATTTT | CASRTGPSGNTIYF
TRBJ2-1 | few | TRBV5-3 | TRBD2 | TGTGCCAGAAGCTCCCGGACTAGCGGGGTGAATGAGCAGTTCTTC | CARSSRTSGVNEQFF
TRBJ2-2 | NA | TRBV11-2 | NA | TGTGCCAGCAGCTTAGATCTTGACAGCACCGGGGAGCTGTTTTTT | CASSLDLDSTGELFF
TRBJ2-7 | few | TRBV27 | NA | TGTGCCAGCAGTTTATCGATGGCGGGCGAGCAGTACTTC | CASSLSMAGEQYF
TRBJ2-4 | few | TRBV4-1 | NA | TGCGCCAGCAGCCCTTCGGCAGGTGAAAACATTCAGTACTTC | CASSPSAGENIQYF
TRBJ2-2 | once | TRBV5-1 | TRBD2 | TGCGCCAGCAGCTCGGGGGGTACCGGGGAGCTGTTTTTT | CASSSGGTGELFF
TRBJ1-2 | few | TRBV11-2 | NA | TGTGCCAGCAGCTTAAACAGCCTTTCGGATCTCTATGGCTACACCTTC | CASSLNSLSDLYGYTF
TRBJ1-4 | NA | TRBV9 | TRBD1 | TGTGCCAGCAGCACAACGACAGGGGGAAATGAAAAACTGTTTTTT | CASSTTTGGNEKLFF
TRBJ1-2 | once | TRBV19 | NA | TGTGCCAGTTATAACAGGGCCCACCCAAACTATGGCTACACCTTC | CASYNRAHPNYGYTF
TRBJ2-1 | NA | TRBV11-2 | TRBD2 | TGTGCCAGCAGCTTTAGGACTAGCGGGGCCAATGAGCAGTTCTTC | CASSFRTSGANEQFF
TRBJ2-3 | NA | TRBV11-3 | NA | TGTGCCAGCAGCTTAGGGGGTACTGGGGCATCGGATACGCAGTATTTT | CASSLGGTGASDTQYF
TRBJ1-2 | NA | TRBV27 | NA | TGTGCCAGCCTCGACAGGTACTATGGCTACACCTTC | CASLDRYYGYTF
TRBJ2-3 | NA | TRBV19 | NA | TGTGCCAGTAAAACGTTCGGTGGAGATACGCAGTATTTT | CASKTFGGDTQYF
TRBJ2-7 | NA | TRBV11-1 | NA | TGTGCCAGCAGCTTGAGAGACGAGCAGTACTTC | CASSLRDEQYF
TRBJ2-1 | NA | TRBV11-2 | TRBD2 | TGTGCCAGCAGGAGGGTAGCGGGGGGGCGGTACAATGAGCAGTTCTTC | CASRRVAGGRYNEQFF
TRBJ1-4 | few | TRBV2 | NA | TGTGCCGTCGAGAGAGGTGCTAATGAAAAACTGTTTTTT | CAVERGANEKLFF
TRBJ1-2 | NA | TRBV5-4 | TRBD1 | TGTGCCAGCAGCTTGGCTCGGGACAGGGAAGGCTACACCTTC | CASSLARDREGYTF
TRBJ2-2 | few | TRBV11-3 | TRBD1 | TGTGCCAGCAGCTCGCCACAGGGGACCGGGGAGCTGTTTTTT | CASSSPQGTGELFF
TRBJ1-2 | NA | TRBV2 | NA | TGTGCCAGCCGACACGAGGGGACTCGGGGCGATGGCTACACCTTC | CASRHEGTRGDGYTF
TRBJ2-7 | NA | TRBV4-2 | NA | TGTGCCAGCAGCCCCGGGGGGCCGGCCTACGAGCAGTACTTC | CASSPGGPAYEQYF
TRBJ2-7 | NA | TRBV7-9 | TRBD2 | TGTGCCAGCAGCCCCTGGGGGGGGATTAGCTCCTACGAGCAGTACTTC | CASSPWGGISSYEQYF
TRBJ2-6 | NA | TRBV9 | NA | TGTGCCAGCAGCGTAGATTTAGCCTCTGGGGCCAACGTCCTGACTTTC | CASSVDLASGANVLTF
TRBJ1-5 | NA | TRBV2 | NA | TGTGCCAGCAAAAGATCGGGCAATCAGCCCCAGCATTTT | CASKRSGNQPQHF
TRBJ2-3 | once | TRBV5-1 | TRBD2 | TGCGCCAGCAGCCGCCGGGGCGGGGGGGCCGTAGATACGCAGTATTTT | CASSRRGGGAVDTQYF
TRBJ2-3 | few | TRBV6-1 | TRBD1 | TGTGCCAGCATCGGACAGGCACGAGGCACAGATACGCAGTATTTT | CASIGQARGTDTQYF
TRBJ2-1 | NA | TRBV29-1 | TRBD2 | TGCAGCGCCGCGCGGGGGACCTCCTACAATGAGCAGTTCTTC | CSAARGTSYNEQFF
TRBJ2-2 | NA | TRBV7-3 | NA | TGTGCCAGCAGCCTAGCGTGGGGCGGGGAGCTGTTTTTT | CASSLAWGGELFF
TRBJ1-2 | NA | TRBV5-8 | NA | TGTGCCAGCACCTCCGTCAGGGGAAGCGGCTACACCTTC | CASTSVRGSGYTF
TRBJ2-3 | few | TRBV7-3 | NA | TGTGCCAGCAGCTTAGGCGGGGCTTCCACAGATACGCAGTATTTT | CASSLGGASTDTQYF
TRBJ2-5 | once | TRBV5-6 | TRBD2 | TGTGCCAGCAGCTTTAGCGGGGGGGGTCAGTACTTC | CASSFSGGGQYF
TRBJ2-1 | few | TRBV19 | TRBD2 | TGTGCCAGTAGTAGGACTAGCTCCTACAATGAGCAGTTCTTC | CASSRTSSYNEQFF
TRBJ1-6 | NA | TRBV7-2 | NA | TGTGCCAGCAGCCCCTTTATGTTGTCACCCCTCCACTTT | CASSPFMLSPLHF
TRBJ1-4 | NA | TRBV15 | NA | TGTGCCACCAGCAGAGATCTAACAGCAACTAATGAAAAACTGTTTTTT | CATSRDLTATNEKLFF
TRBJ2-7 | NA | TRBV5-1 | TRBD1 | TGCGCCAGCAGCTTGGTGGGCTTAGGACAGGGGGCAGGCGAGCAGTACTTC | CASSLVGLGQGAGEQYF
TRBJ2-7 | NA | TRBV4-2 | NA | TGTGCCAGCAGCCCGCCGGGGACAACCTACGAGCAGTACTTC | CASSPPGTTYEQYF
TRBJ2-1 | NA | TRBV11-1 | NA | TGTGCCAGCAGCCTCTTAACAGGAGTGTATGAGCAGTTCTTC | CASSLLTGVYEQFF